Listed below are T cell receptor beta chains from one sample, sequenced in a study of blood T cell repertoires in COVID-19. Profiled with immunoSEQ multiplex PCR; TCRdb holds only in-frame clones, not every one. The table shows hundreds of thousands of clones, with 70% to 85% occurring only once. Sequenced sample: peripheral blood. Receptors were obtained from a man older than 75 with acute or convalescent COVID-19. CDR3s include the opening cysteine and the closing phenylalanine or tryptophan. Fields, in order: J gene, clone size, V gene, D gene, CDR3 DNA, CDR3 protein. The D gene is left open where the match is weak. Size tells how often a clone was seen (once, few, many) or the class of an expanded clone, and some rows leave it out.

J gene: TRBJ1-2; clone size: -; V gene: TRBV27; D gene: -; CDR3 DNA: TGTGCCAGCAGTTATCCGGGACAAGGTAGCTACACCTTC; CDR3 protein: CASSYPGQGSYTF
J gene: TRBJ2-1; clone size: -; V gene: TRBV24-1; D gene: TRBD2; CDR3 DNA: TGTGCCACCAGTGGGGGACTAGCGGTTTCCTACAATGAGCAGTTCTTC; CDR3 protein: CATSGGLAVSYNEQFF
J gene: TRBJ2-1; clone size: -; V gene: TRBV7-2; D gene: -; CDR3 DNA: TGTGCCAGCAGCCCTGGGAGAAACAATGAGCAGTTCTTC; CDR3 protein: CASSPGRNNEQFF
J gene: TRBJ2-7; clone size: -; V gene: TRBV7-9; D gene: -; CDR3 DNA: TGTGCCAGCAGCTTAGCACTTGGCGGGGACTACGAGCAGTACTTC; CDR3 protein: CASSLALGGDYEQYF
J gene: TRBJ1-2; clone size: few; V gene: TRBV5-4; D gene: TRBD1; CDR3 DNA: TGTGCCAGCACCCTTACGGGGACAGGGGATTATGGCTACACCTTC; CDR3 protein: CASTLTGTGDYGYTF
J gene: TRBJ1-1; clone size: few; V gene: TRBV19; D gene: -; CDR3 DNA: TGTGCCAGTAGCCTCAGGGAAATCGAGAAGATCTTT; CDR3 protein: CASSLREIEKIF
J gene: TRBJ1-2; clone size: -; V gene: TRBV7-2; D gene: -; CDR3 DNA: TGTGCCAGCAGCTTTCAGGGCACGCGTGGCTACACCTTC; CDR3 protein: CASSFQGTRGYTF
J gene: TRBJ1-6; clone size: -; V gene: TRBV11-2; D gene: TRBD1; CDR3 DNA: TGTGCCAGCAGCCCCCGGGACAGCTATAATTCACCCCTCCACTTT; CDR3 protein: CASSPRDSYNSPLHF
J gene: TRBJ1-6; clone size: -; V gene: TRBV5-1; D gene: TRBD1; CDR3 DNA: TGCGCCAGCAGCCCGGACAGGGGTTCACCCCTCCACTTT; CDR3 protein: CASSPDRGSPLHF
J gene: TRBJ2-1; clone size: -; V gene: TRBV4-1; D gene: TRBD2; CDR3 DNA: TGCGCCAGCAGCCAGCTGGGACTAGCGGGCAGGAGCTCCTACAATGAGCAGTTCTTC; CDR3 protein: CASSQLGLAGRSSYNEQFF
J gene: TRBJ1-5; clone size: -; V gene: TRBV7-9; D gene: -; CDR3 DNA: TGTGCCAGCAGCTCTGGACAGAGCAATCGGCCCCAGCATTTT; CDR3 protein: CASSSGQSNRPQHF
J gene: TRBJ1-1; clone size: -; V gene: TRBV19; D gene: -; CDR3 DNA: TGTGCCAGTAGTATTGGGGGCCACACTGAAGCTTTCTTT; CDR3 protein: CASSIGGHTEAFF
J gene: TRBJ1-1; clone size: -; V gene: TRBV5-4; D gene: -; CDR3 DNA: TGTGCCAGCAGCGAGGCAGAGAGTATGAACACTGAAGCTTTCTTT; CDR3 protein: CASSEAESMNTEAFF
J gene: TRBJ2-1; clone size: -; V gene: TRBV4-1; D gene: TRBD2; CDR3 DNA: TGCGCCAGCAGCCAAGAAGTTACTAGCGGGGGCTACAATGAGCAGTTCTTC; CDR3 protein: CASSQEVTSGGYNEQFF
J gene: TRBJ1-1; clone size: -; V gene: TRBV28; D gene: -; CDR3 DNA: TGTGCCAGCAGTCTCTACGGAGGGAACTATGAAGCTTTCTTT; CDR3 protein: CASSLYGGNYEAFF
J gene: TRBJ1-2; clone size: -; V gene: TRBV19; D gene: TRBD1; CDR3 DNA: TGTGCCGGAACAAACCGGGACAGGGGAAACTATGGCTACACCTTC; CDR3 protein: CAGTNRDRGNYGYTF